The clone carrying this TCR beta chain was found a few times. Its antigen is not identified. The data originate from a study of identical twins. Overall study findings and caveats: Abundant cord blood beta clonotypes carried fewer insertions; memory repertoires showed none.

This CDR3 spans 15 amino acids. V shed 1 base and J shed 1 base, with 10 bases lying between them. The germline CDR1 and CDR2 sequences are SGHVT and SQSDAQ. One entry per CDR3 protein results from TCRdb running MiXCR on the 5' RACE reads. The sample has around 340,000 distinct CDR3 sequences, 9% seen once. The chain combines TRBV7-4 with TRBJ1-1; D is uncertain. The sequencing sample was made of naive T cells sorted from blood. This TCR came from a woman between 45 and 60 years old in good health. CDR3 residues: CASSLGFLWNTEAFF. CDR3 sequence (DNA): TGTGCCAGCAGCTTAGGATTTCTGTGGAACACTGAAGCTTTCTTT.